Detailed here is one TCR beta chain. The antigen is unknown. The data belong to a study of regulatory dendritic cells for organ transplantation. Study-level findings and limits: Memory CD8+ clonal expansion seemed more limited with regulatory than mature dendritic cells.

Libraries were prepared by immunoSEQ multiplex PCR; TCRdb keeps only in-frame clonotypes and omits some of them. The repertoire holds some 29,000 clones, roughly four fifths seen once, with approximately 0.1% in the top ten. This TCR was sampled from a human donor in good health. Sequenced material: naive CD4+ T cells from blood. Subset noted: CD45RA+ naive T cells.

This CDR3 reads CASSLRANRRTEAFF. For the CDR3, the DNA is TGTGCCAGCAGCTTAAGAGCGAACAGGCGAACTGAAGCTTTCTTT. The chain links TRBV7-2 to TRBJ1-1, with D possibly TRBD1 on 5 matching bases. The V end was cut by 2 bases, the J end by 5 bases, with 15 bases between. CDR3 length: 15 amino acids. Germline V gene lookup returns CDR1 SGHTA and CDR2 FQGNSA.